This T cell receptor beta chain is drawn from a study of Graves' ophthalmopathy and Graves' hyperthyroidism. Whole-study findings and limits: Sensitivity of 87.88% and specificity of nearly 82% were achieved when a 13-signature model separated ophthalmopathy from stable hyperthyroidism.

This CDR3 spans 17 amino acids. After removal of 3 bases from V and 2 bases from J, the junction contained 6 bases not matched to a gene. Per germline, CDR1 KGHDR and CDR2 SFDVKD. Other autoimmune diseases, uncontrolled infections, pregnancy or lactation excluded patients from enrollment. Investigators amplified TCR beta CDR3 regions from RNA transcripts. A first-round RT-PCR used HTBI primers, followed by a second-round multiplex PCR. TCRdb independently ran MiXCR on the multiplex PCR reads; one entry per CDR3 protein. Of under 250,000 distinct CDR3 sequences listed, 29% are singletons. This clonotype was found many times. The antigen is unknown.

The sequencing sample was made of peripheral blood. The chain carries TRBV24-1 and TRBJ2-2, with TRBD2 matching 9 bases. The TCR was taken from a man in his fifties or sixties with Graves' ophthalmopathy. The CDR3 coding sequence is TGTGCCACCAGTGATCTCGCGGGAGGGCCTAACACCGGGGAGCTGTTTTTT. It translates to CATSDLAGGPNTGELFF.